This TCR beta chain was documented in a study of cytomegalovirus exposure and HLA in healthy donors. Study-wide background: The use of the same platform for the 100 to 150 validation repertoires and the 600 to 700 first-cohort repertoires was reported by a later analysis.

Per germline, CDR1 MNHNY and CDR2 SVGAGI (reference sequence). This CDR3 comprises 15 residues. V shed 2 bases, J shed 6 bases, and the junction held 7 bases outside the gene matches. Data came from immunoSEQ multiplex PCR; TCRdb stores just in-frame clones and leaves some out. The data contain around 180,000 clones, roughly 84% of them singletons. This sequence joins TRBV6-6 and TRBJ2-1; 7 bases match TRBD1. The sequencing sample was made of PBMCs. The TCR was taken from a man between 18 and 35 years old in good health and CMV-seropositive. The CDR3 is CASSYPTGRGNEQFF. CDR3 bases: TGTGCCAGCAGTTACCCGACAGGGCGAGGCAATGAGCAGTTCTTC.